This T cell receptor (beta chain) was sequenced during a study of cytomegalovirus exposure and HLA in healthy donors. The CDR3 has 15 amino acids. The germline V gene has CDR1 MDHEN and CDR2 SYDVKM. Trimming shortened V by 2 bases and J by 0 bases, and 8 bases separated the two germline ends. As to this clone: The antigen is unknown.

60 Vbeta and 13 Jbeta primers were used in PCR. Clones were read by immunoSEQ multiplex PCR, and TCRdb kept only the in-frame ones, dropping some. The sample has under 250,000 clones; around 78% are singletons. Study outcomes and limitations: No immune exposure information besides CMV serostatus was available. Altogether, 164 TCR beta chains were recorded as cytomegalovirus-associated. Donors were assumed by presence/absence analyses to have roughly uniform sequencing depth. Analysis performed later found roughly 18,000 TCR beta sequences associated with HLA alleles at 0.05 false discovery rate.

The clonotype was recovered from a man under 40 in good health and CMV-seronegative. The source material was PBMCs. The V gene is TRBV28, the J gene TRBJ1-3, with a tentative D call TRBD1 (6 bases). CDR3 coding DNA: TGTGCCAGCAGTTTAAGGGACAACTCTGGAAACACCATATATTTT. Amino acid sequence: CASSLRDNSGNTIYF. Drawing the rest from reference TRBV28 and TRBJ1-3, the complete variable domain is DVKVTQSSRYLVKRTGEKVFLECVQDMDHENMFWYRQDPGLGLRLIYFSYDVKMKEKGDIPEGYSVSREKKERFSLILESASTNQTSMYLCASSLRDNSGNTIYFGEGSWLTVV.